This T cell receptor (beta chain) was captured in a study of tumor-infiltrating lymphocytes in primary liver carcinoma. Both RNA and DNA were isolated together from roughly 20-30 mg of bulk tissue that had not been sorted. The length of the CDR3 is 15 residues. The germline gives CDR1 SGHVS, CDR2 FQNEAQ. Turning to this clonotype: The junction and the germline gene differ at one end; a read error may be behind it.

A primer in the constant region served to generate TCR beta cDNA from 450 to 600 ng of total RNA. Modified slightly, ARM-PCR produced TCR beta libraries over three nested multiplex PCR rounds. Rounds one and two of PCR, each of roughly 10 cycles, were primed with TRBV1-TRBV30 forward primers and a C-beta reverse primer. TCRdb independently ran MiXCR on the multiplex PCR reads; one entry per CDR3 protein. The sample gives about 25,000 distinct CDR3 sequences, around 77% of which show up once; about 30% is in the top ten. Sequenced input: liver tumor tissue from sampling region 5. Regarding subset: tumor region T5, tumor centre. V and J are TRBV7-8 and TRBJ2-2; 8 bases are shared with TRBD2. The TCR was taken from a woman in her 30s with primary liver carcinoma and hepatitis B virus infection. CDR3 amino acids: CASTFAGGGSGEQFF. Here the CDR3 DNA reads TGTGCCAGCACCTTTGCGGGAGGTGGATCCGGGGAGCAGTTTTTT.